Listed below are T cell receptor beta chains from one sample, sequenced in a study of blood T cell repertoires in COVID-19. The repertoire was sequenced with immunoSEQ multiplex PCR; TCRdb's copy has only in-frame clones and lacks some. Of around 150,000 clones in the sample, 90% to 95% are singletons; the top ten hold 2%. What was sequenced was peripheral blood. Every receptor here comes from a woman aged 55 to 70 with COVID-19, enrolled during active disease. Each CDR3 is given with its conserved first and last residue. D genes are given only for firm matches. A clone size is listed for some rows: how often the clone was seen (once, few, many), or a class if it is expanded.

V	D	J	size	CDR3	DNA
TRBV19	NA	TRBJ1-6	NA	CASSKGEGRSPLHF	TGTGCCAGTAGCAAAGGGGAGGGTCGATCACCCCTCCACTTT
TRBV19	TRBD1	TRBJ1-1	NA	CASSTQGMNTEAFF	TGTGCCAGTAGTACACAGGGGATGAACACTGAAGCTTTCTTT
TRBV6-6	TRBD1	TRBJ1-2	NA	CASRASTTGQGMGYTF	TGTGCCAGCAGGGCCTCAACTACCGGACAGGGGATGGGCTACACCTTC
TRBV7-2	NA	TRBJ1-1	NA	CASSLFRQEAFF	TGTGCCAGCAGCTTATTCCGACAGGAAGCTTTCTTT
TRBV7-8	TRBD1	TRBJ2-3	few	CASSSPDRGTQYF	TGTGCCAGCAGCTCCCCTGACAGGGGTACGCAGTATTTT
TRBV30	NA	TRBJ1-2	NA	CAWEIALGYTF	TGTGCCTGGGAAATAGCGTTGGGCTACACCTTC
TRBV4-3	TRBD1	TRBJ1-2	NA	CASSLRTGGDYGYTF	TGCGCCAGCAGCCTCCGGACAGGGGGCGACTATGGCTACACCTTC
TRBV6-2/TRBV6-3	TRBD1	TRBJ1-5	NA	CASSWTGGQPQHF	TGTGCCAGCAGTTGGACAGGGGGTCAGCCCCAGCATTTT
TRBV7-9	NA	TRBJ2-5	NA	CASSRKYDSQETQYF	TGTGCCAGCAGCCGAAAATACGACAGTCAAGAGACCCAGTACTTC
TRBV7-9	TRBD1	TRBJ1-2	NA	CASSLGQKINYGYTF	TGTGCCAGCAGCTTGGGACAGAAGATTAACTATGGCTACACCTTC
TRBV7-9	TRBD2	TRBJ2-3	NA	CASSLARGGADTQYF	TGTGCCAGCAGCTTAGCCCGGGGGGGGGCAGATACGCAGTATTTT
TRBV4-1	TRBD1	TRBJ1-2	NA	CASSQAGQGIYGYTF	TGCGCCAGCAGCCAAGCGGGACAGGGGATTTATGGCTACACCTTC
TRBV10-3	NA	TRBJ1-1	few	CAIASRDIGVNTEAFF	TGTGCCATCGCCTCCCGGGACATAGGAGTGAACACTGAAGCTTTCTTT
TRBV9	TRBD1	TRBJ2-5	NA	CASSEGGSRETQYF	TGTGCCAGCAGCGAAGGGGGCTCGAGAGAGACCCAGTACTTC
TRBV11-2	TRBD1	TRBJ1-2	NA	CASSFLQGENYGYTF	TGTGCCAGCAGCTTTCTTCAGGGGGAGAACTATGGCTACACCTTC
TRBV7-2	NA	TRBJ1-1	NA	CASSPQGGLTEAFF	TGTGCCAGCAGTCCACAGGGTGGTCTAACTGAAGCTTTCTTT
TRBV4-1	TRBD2	TRBJ2-3	NA	CASSKVAGVNQDTQYF	TGCGCCAGCAGCAAAGTAGCGGGGGTAAATCAAGATACGCAGTATTTT
TRBV11-2	TRBD1	TRBJ1-2	NA	CASSLSQGAYGYTF	TGTGCCAGCAGCTTAAGTCAGGGGGCCTATGGCTACACCTTC
TRBV6-2/TRBV6-3	NA	TRBJ1-6	NA	CASSYTGAGNSPLHF	TGTGCCAGCAGTTACACCGGCGCAGGGAATTCACCCCTCCACTTT
TRBV11-2	TRBD1	TRBJ2-3	NA	CASSWDRGVTDTQYF	TGTGCCAGCAGCTGGGACAGGGGTGTCACAGATACGCAGTATTTT
TRBV9	NA	TRBJ2-1	NA	CASSPRSGRLNNEQFF	TGTGCCAGCAGCCCGCGGTCGGGGAGGCTTAACAATGAGCAGTTCTTC
TRBV5-5	TRBD1	TRBJ1-3	NA	CASSLFWDRGQGESGNTIYF	TGTGCCAGCAGCTTGTTCTGGGACAGGGGACAGGGGGAGTCCGGAAACACCATATATTTT
TRBV30	TRBD1	TRBJ1-1	NA	CAQSRAGGGEAFF	TGTGCCCAATCGCGGGCAGGGGGCGGGGAAGCTTTCTTT
TRBV4-3	NA	TRBJ2-6	NA	CASSQGSVSGANVLTF	TGCGCCAGCAGCCAAGGTTCGGTTTCCGGGGCCAACGTCCTGACTTTC
TRBV5-1	TRBD1	TRBJ1-4	NA	CASSSSGQGAVGEKLFF	TGCGCCAGCAGCTCGTCGGGACAGGGGGCGGTAGGTGAAAAACTGTTTTTT
TRBV4-3	TRBD1	TRBJ1-2	NA	CASSLIGTANYGYTF	TGCGCCAGCAGCCTCATCGGGACAGCTAACTATGGCTACACCTTC
TRBV4-3	NA	TRBJ2-7	few	CASSEAGLSYEQYF	TGCGCCAGCAGTGAAGCAGGTTTATCCTACGAGCAGTACTTC
TRBV19	NA	TRBJ1-1	NA	CASSIRGRTIEAFF	TGTGCCAGTAGTATCCGGGGACGGACTATTGAAGCTTTCTTT
TRBV6-2/TRBV6-3	NA	TRBJ2-5	NA	CASSYWDGGVKTQYF	TGTGCCAGCAGTTACTGGGATGGGGGCGTAAAGACCCAGTACTTC
TRBV15	NA	TRBJ1-4	NA	CATSSSVGRVGEKLFF	TGTGCCACCAGCTCGTCTGTAGGCAGGGTAGGGGAAAAACTGTTTTTT
TRBV6-2/TRBV6-3	TRBD2	TRBJ2-7	NA	CASSPRLAGPYEQYF	TGTGCCAGCAGTCCACGTCTAGCGGGGCCCTACGAGCAGTACTTC
TRBV28	TRBD1	TRBJ1-2	NA	CASQTGGYGYTF	TGTGCCAGCCAGACAGGGGGCTATGGCTACACCTTC
TRBV18	NA	TRBJ2-7	NA	CASSPGNTRSSYEQYF	TGTGCCAGCTCACCCGGGAACACCCGGTCCTCCTACGAGCAGTACTTC
TRBV4-1	TRBD1	TRBJ2-2	NA	CASSQVGGGRGSGELFF	TGCGCCAGCAGCCAAGTGGGCGGAGGCAGGGGGTCCGGGGAGCTGTTTTTT
TRBV9	NA	TRBJ1-3	NA	CASSVGSGRRNTIYF	TGTGCCAGCAGCGTAGGGTCAGGGCGTCGGAACACCATATATTTT
TRBV27	NA	TRBJ1-1	NA	CATPLAANTEAFF	TGTGCCACCCCGTTGGCGGCGAACACTGAAGCTTTCTTT
TRBV18	TRBD1	TRBJ1-1	NA	CASSPGTGVNTEAFF	TGTGCCAGCTCACCTGGGACAGGAGTAAACACTGAAGCTTTCTTT
TRBV15	NA	TRBJ2-7	NA	CATSRDNGIYEQYF	TGTGCCACCAGCAGAGATAACGGGATTTACGAGCAGTACTTC
TRBV19	TRBD1	TRBJ2-1	NA	CASSSGQDHNEQFF	TGTGCCAGTAGTTCCGGACAGGACCACAATGAGCAGTTCTTC
TRBV13	TRBD1	TRBJ1-5	NA	CASSIRGPGQPQHF	TGTGCCAGCAGCATCAGGGGGCCCGGGCAGCCCCAGCATTTT
TRBV6-2/TRBV6-3	NA	TRBJ1-5	NA	CASSREGRSNQPQHF	TGTGCCAGCAGCCGCGAGGGCCGGAGCAATCAGCCCCAGCATTTT
TRBV6-5	NA	TRBJ1-1	NA	CASSYSGGATEAFF	TGTGCCAGCAGTTACTCCGGGGGAGCCACTGAAGCTTTCTTT